Sequencing of this T cell receptor beta chain was carried out in a study of OX40 agonist ivuxolimab in advanced cancers. Background on the study: An agonistic human IgG2 monoclonal antibody against OX40 (CD134) was given. From roughly 23 to 85 years was the age range, with a mean of roughly 59 years, and around 83% were male. 30% to 40% of patients had received prior checkpoint inhibitor therapy.

General study results and limits: Normalized T-cell clonal expansion was also low in a subset of nonresponders.

Some clones are missing from TCRdb's copy, which holds only in-frame ones; the method was immunoSEQ multiplex PCR. The data show fewer than 100,000 clones, approximately 80% seen once. As concerns this clone: Its antigen is not identified.

The CDR3 loop spans 16 amino acids. CDR1 and CDR2 (germline): SEHNR, FQNEAQ (reference sequence). V lost 1 base, J lost 5 bases, and 12 bases lay in between. The clonotype was recovered from an adult with an advanced solid tumor such as melanoma, head and neck, liver or kidney cancer. V usage is TRBV7-9 and J usage is TRBJ1-6, with a tentative D call TRBD1 (6 bases). Sequenced here: CD4+ or CD8+ T cells sorted from blood, sampled in a trial of the OX40 agonist ivuxolimab. The CDR3 region has the DNA TGTGCCAGCAGCTTAGGCTCCTGGGACAATAATTCACCCCTCCACTTT. Protein product: CASSLGSWDNNSPLHF.